This T cell receptor beta chain was identified during a study of T-cell reconstitution after alpha-beta-depleted transplantation in children. V was trimmed by 5 bases and J by 7 bases, leaving 14 bases between them. CDR1 and CDR2 from the germline V gene are SGHTA and FQGNSA. CDR3 length equals 14 residues. Preparing the TCRbeta library involved the use of unique molecular identifiers. TCRdb re-called the PCR reads with MiXCR, one entry per CDR3 protein. The repertoire holds more than 450,000 distinct CDR3 sequences, with roughly 18% as singletons. The V gene is TRBV7-2, the J gene TRBJ2-2; a weak D match, TRBD2 (6 bases). This specimen was PBMCs from the stem cell graft donor, taken from the stem cell graft. The sequence was obtained from a human donor who donated a stem cell graft to a child with acute lymphoblastic leukemia. The CDR3 spells CASSLGAGLGELFF. The CDR3 DNA reads as TGTGCCAGCAGCCTAGGTGCGGGACTCGGGGAGCTGTTTTTT. Full variable domain (remainder filled in from reference TRBV7-2 and TRBJ2-2): GAGVSQSPSNKVTEKGKDVELRCDPISGHTALYWYRQSLGQGLEFLIYFQGNSAPDKSGLPSDRFSAERTGGSVSTLTIQRTQQEDSAVYLCASSLGAGLGELFFGEGSRLTVL.